This TCR beta chain originates from a study of T-cell memory formation after mild COVID-19. Study-level findings and limits: Mainly in CM and EM were contracting CD4+ clones; CD8+ were in EMRA. The study found balanced CD4/CD8 in clones contracting day 15 to 85 and a CD4+ lean in later expanders.

TCR alpha and TCR beta cDNA libraries carrying sample barcodes and UMIs came from 5'RACE with constant-segment primers. TCRdb called the 5' RACE reads again in MiXCR, with one record for every CDR3 protein. Of over 95,000 distinct CDR3 sequences in the sample, 22% were seen once. Germline V gene lookup returns CDR1 MNHEY and CDR2 SMNVEV (reference sequence). The V and J ends lost 2 bases and 0 bases respectively, with 5 bases between them. CDR3 length: 13 amino acids. A word on this clonotype: The antigen remains unidentified.

The chain carries TRBV27 and TRBJ2-7; no clear D gene. The receptor was isolated from a man aged 18 to 30 who had mild COVID-19 (a few samples of this study predate the infection). Cell type and time point are not known. Sequenced: PBMCs or a T cell subset sorted from them (not recorded which). In DNA, the CDR3 is TGTGCCAGCAGTTTACGGTTCTCCTACGAGCAGTACTTC. Its protein product is CASSLRFSYEQYF.